This paragraph reports one TCR beta chain. Germline V gene sequence: CDR1 LNHDA, CDR2 SQIVND (reference sequence). Trimming took 1 base from V and 2 from J, leaving 5 bases between them. CDR3 length: 14 amino acids. The sample originates from a study of blood T cell repertoires in COVID-19. The protocol was immunoSEQ multiplex PCR, while the TCRdb copy is restricted to in-frame clones and leaves out a portion. Found here are approximately 110,000 clones, around 81% of them singletons; the top ten hold approximately 10%. The chain is built from TRBV19 and TRBJ2-2; D remains unclear. The source material was peripheral blood. This TCR came from a woman in her 70s with acute or convalescent COVID-19. CDR3 sequence (DNA): TGTGCCAGTAGTATAGTAGTTAACACCGGGGAGCTGTTTTTT. This gives the protein CASSIVVNTGELFF.